One sample yielded the 6 T cell receptor beta chains listed below, sequenced in a study of T cells in Graves' hyperthyroidism and ophthalmopathy. Amplification yielded TCR beta CDR3 regions, with RNA transcripts as the source. The TCR CDR3 first-round RT-PCR relied on the HTBI primer set. One entry per CDR3 protein, called by TCRdb with MiXCR from the multiplex PCR reads. The table shows 500,000 to 750,000 distinct CDR3 sequences, with 14% occurring only once. Specimen: blood. Every receptor here comes from a woman aged 18-30 years with Graves' ophthalmopathy.

The rearrangement links TRBV3-1 to TRBJ2-7, with TRBD2 identical over 10 bases. CDR3 length: 15 residues. Unmatched junction bases numbered 6, after V lost 3 bases and J lost 4 bases. CDR1 is LGHDT and CDR2 is YNNKEL in the germline V gene (reference sequence). This chain's CDR3 is CASSQVAGGRYEQYF. CDR3 DNA sequence: TGTGCCAGCAGCCAGGTAGCGGGAGGAAGGTACGAGCAGTACTTC.

At least ten counts were recorded for this clonotype. Its ends do not fully match the called genes, so a read error is possible. The V gene is TRBV20-1, the J gene TRBJ1-6; 8 nucleotides align to TRBD1. The CDR3 has 15 amino acids. CDR1 is DFQATT, CDR2 SNEGSKA, per germline (reference sequence). The CDR3 coding sequence is TGCAGTGCGAGAGGCGGCTGGACAGGGCGTTCACCCCTCCACTTT. Residues: CSARGGWTGRSPLHF.

This clonotype was seen repeatedly, ten times or more. This chain links TRBV7-8 with TRBJ2-3; 11 bases are a match to TRBD2. With V trimmed by 2 bases and J by 1 base, 11 bases remained unmatched. This CDR3 comprises 19 residues. CDR1 and CDR2 (germline): SGHVS, FQNEAQ. CDR3 amino acids: CASSLLRASGRSRTDTQYF. CDR3 bases: TGTGCCAGCAGCTTATTGCGGGCTAGCGGGAGGTCTCGCACAGATACGCAGTATTTT.

This clonotype was detected many times. The rearrangement joins TRBV7-9 to TRBJ2-5, with D perhaps TRBD2 (5 bases). Trimming took 3 bases from V and 5 from J, leaving 7 bases between them. Germline V gives CDR1 SEHNR, CDR2 FQNEAQ (reference sequence). The CDR3 totals 12 residues. The CDR3 sequence: CASSFGIETQYF. CDR3 coding DNA: TGTGCCAGCAGCTTCGGGATTGAGACCCAGTACTTC.

Note on this clonotype: One base away lies a much larger clone, so this may be a sequencing read error. The chain has TRBV2 and TRBJ2-1; D is unresolved. Germline lookup yields CDR1 SNHLY and CDR2 FYNNEI. The CDR3 totals 15 residues. Here the CDR3 DNA reads TGTGCCTGCAGTGTTACGGCAGGACCGTACAATGAGCAGTTCTTC. It is translated as CACSVTAGPYNEQFF.

In regard to this clonotype: Relative to the germline gene, one junction end is altered; a read error may explain this. The CDR3 here is CASSPSTGYEQYF. The CDR3 region has the DNA TGTGCTAGCAGCCCGTCGACAGGGTACGAGCAGTACTTC. V usage is TRBV7-7 and J usage is TRBJ2-7; 7 bases are shared with TRBD1. This CDR3 is built from 13 residues. Germline CDR1 SSHAT, CDR2 FNYEAQ (reference sequence).